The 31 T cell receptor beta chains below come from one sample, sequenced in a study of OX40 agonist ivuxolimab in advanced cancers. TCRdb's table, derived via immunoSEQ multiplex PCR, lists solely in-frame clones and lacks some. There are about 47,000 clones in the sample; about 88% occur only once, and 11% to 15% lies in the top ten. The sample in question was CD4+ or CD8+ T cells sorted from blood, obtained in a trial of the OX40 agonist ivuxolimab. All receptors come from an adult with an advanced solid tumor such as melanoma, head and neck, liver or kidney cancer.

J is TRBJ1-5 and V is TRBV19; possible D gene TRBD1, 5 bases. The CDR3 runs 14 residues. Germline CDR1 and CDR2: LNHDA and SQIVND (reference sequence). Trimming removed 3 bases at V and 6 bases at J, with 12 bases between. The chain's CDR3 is CASSIMRGGQPQHF. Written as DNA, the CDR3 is TGTGCCAGTAGTATCATGAGGGGAGGTCAGCCCCAGCATTTT.

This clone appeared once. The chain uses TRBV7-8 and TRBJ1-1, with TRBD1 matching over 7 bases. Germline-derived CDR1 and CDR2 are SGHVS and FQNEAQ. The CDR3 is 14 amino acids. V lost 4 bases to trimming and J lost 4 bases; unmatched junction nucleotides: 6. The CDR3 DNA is TGTGCCAGCAGCTCCCGGACAGGCGGCACTGAAGCTTTCTTT. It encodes CASSSRTGGTEAFF. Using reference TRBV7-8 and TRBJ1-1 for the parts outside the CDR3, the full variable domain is GAGVSQSPRYKVAKRGQDVALRCDPISGHVSLFWYQQALGQGPEFLTYFQNEAQLDKSGLPSDRFFAERPEGSVSTLKIQRTQQEDSAVYLCASSSRTGGTEAFFGQGTRLTVV.

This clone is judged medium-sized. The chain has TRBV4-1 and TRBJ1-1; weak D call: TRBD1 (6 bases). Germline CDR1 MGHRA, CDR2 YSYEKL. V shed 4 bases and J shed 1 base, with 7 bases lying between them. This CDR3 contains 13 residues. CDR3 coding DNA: TGCGCCAGCAGCCCCAGGGGGAACACTGAAGCTTTCTTT. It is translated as CASSPRGNTEAFF.

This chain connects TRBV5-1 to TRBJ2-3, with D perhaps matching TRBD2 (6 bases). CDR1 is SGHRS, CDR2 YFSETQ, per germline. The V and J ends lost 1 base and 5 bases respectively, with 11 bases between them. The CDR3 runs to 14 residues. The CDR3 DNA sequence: TGCGCCAGCAGCTTGTTACTAGCAGGAGATACGCAGTATTTT. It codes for CASSLLLAGDTQYF.

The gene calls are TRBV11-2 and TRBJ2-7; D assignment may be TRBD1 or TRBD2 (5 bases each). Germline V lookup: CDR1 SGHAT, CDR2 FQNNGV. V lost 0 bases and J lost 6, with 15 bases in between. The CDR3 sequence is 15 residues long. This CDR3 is CASSLEGTPWLEQYF. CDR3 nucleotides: TGTGCCAGCAGCTTAGAAGGGACGCCTTGGCTCGAGCAGTACTTC.

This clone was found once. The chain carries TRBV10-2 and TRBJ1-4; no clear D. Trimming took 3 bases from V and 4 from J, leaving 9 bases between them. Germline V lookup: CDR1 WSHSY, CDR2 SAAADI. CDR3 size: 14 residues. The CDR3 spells CASSDGAFNEKLFF. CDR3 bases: TGCGCCAGCAGTGATGGTGCATTTAATGAAAAACTGTTTTTT.

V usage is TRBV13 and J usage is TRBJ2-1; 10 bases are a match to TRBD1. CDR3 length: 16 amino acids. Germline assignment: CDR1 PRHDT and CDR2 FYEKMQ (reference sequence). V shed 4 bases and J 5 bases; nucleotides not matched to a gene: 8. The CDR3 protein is CASSSGGDRGDNEQFF. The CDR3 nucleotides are TGTGCCAGCAGCTCCGGTGGGGACAGGGGCGACAATGAGCAGTTCTTC. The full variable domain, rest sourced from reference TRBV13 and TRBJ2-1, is AAGVIQSPRHLIKEKRETATLKCYPIPRHDTVYWYQQGPGQDPQFLISFYEKMQSDKGSIPDRFSAQQFSDYHSELNMSSLELGDSALYFCASSSGGDRGDNEQFFGPGTRLTVL.

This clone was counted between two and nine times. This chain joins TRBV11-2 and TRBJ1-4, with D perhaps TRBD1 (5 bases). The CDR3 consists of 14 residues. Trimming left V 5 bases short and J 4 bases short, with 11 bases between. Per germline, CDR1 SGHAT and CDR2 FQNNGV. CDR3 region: CASSPRDFNEKLFF. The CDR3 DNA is TGTGCCAGCAGCCCTAGGGACTTTAATGAAAAACTGTTTTTT.

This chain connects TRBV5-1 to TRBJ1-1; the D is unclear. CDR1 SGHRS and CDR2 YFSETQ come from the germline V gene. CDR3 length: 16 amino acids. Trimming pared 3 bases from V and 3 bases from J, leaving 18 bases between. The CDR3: CASSSTPNRIYTEAFF. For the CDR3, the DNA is TGCGCCAGCAGCTCCACCCCTAACCGTATTTACACTGAAGCTTTCTTT. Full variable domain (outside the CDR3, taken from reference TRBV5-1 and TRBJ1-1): KAGVTQTPRYLIKTRGQQVTLSCSPISGHRSVSWYQQTPGQGLQFLFEYFSETQRNKGNFPGRFSGRQFSNSRSEMNVSTLELGDSALYLCASSSTPNRIYTEAFFGQGTRLTVV.

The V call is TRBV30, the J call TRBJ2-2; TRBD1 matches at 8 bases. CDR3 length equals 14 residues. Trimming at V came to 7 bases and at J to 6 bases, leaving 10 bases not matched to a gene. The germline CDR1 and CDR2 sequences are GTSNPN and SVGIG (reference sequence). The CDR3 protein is CAFNRDRGSGELFF. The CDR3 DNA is TGTGCCTTTAACCGAGACAGGGGATCCGGGGAGCTGTTTTTT.

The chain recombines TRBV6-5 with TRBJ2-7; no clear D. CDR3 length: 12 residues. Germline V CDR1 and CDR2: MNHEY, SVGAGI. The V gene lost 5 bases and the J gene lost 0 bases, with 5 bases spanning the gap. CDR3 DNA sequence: TGTGCCAGCAGTGCAAGCTCCTACGAGCAGTACTTC. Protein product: CASSASSYEQYF.

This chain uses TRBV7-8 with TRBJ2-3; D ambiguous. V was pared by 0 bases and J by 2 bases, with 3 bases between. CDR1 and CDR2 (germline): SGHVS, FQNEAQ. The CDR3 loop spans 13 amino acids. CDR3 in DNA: TGTGCCAGCAGCTTAGCGGTCACAGATACGCAGTATTTT. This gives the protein CASSLAVTDTQYF.

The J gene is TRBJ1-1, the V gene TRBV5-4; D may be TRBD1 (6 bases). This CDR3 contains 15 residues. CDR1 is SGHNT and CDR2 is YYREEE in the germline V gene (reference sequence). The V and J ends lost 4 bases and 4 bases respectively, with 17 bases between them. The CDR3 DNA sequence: TGTGCCAGCAGCCCCGGTGCAGGGGCCCCCACTGAAGCTTTCTTT. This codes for CASSPGAGAPTEAFF.

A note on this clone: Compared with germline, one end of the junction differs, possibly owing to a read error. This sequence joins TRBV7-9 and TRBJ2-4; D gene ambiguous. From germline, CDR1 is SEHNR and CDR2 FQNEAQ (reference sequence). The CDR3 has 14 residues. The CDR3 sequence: CASSQGNLNHIQYF. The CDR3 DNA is TGCGCCAGCAGCCAAGGAAACTTGAACCACATTCAGTACTTC.

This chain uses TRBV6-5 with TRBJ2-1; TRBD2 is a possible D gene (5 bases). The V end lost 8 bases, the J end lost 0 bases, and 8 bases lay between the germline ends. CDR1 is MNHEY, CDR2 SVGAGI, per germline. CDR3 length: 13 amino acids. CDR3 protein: CASRGDSYNEQFF. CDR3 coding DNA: TGTGCCAGCCGGGGAGACTCCTACAATGAGCAGTTCTTC.

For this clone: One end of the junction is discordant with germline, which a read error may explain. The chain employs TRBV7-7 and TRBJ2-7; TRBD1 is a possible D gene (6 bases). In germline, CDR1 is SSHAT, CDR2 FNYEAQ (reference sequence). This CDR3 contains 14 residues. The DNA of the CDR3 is TGTGCTAGCAGCCCGGACAGTGCCCCCTACGAGCAGTACTTC. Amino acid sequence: CASSPDSAPYEQYF.

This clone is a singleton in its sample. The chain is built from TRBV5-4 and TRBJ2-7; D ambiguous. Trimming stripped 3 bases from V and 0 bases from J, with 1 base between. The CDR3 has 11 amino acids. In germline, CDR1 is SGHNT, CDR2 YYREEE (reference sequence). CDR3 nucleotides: TGTGCCAGCAGCTCCTCCTACGAGCAGTACTTC. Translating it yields CASSSSYEQYF.

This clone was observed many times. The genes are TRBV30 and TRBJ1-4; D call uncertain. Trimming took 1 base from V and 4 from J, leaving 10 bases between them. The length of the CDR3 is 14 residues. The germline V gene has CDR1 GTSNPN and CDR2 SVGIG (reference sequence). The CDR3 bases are TGTGCCTGGAGTGCGGATTCTTATAATGAAAAACTGTTTTTT. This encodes CAWSADSYNEKLFF.

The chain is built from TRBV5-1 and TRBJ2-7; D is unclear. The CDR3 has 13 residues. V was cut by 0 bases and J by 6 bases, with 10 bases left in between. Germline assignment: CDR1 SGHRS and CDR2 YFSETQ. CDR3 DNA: TGCGCCAGCAGCTTGGAGGCGGCCGGCGAGCAGTACTTC. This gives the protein CASSLEAAGEQYF.

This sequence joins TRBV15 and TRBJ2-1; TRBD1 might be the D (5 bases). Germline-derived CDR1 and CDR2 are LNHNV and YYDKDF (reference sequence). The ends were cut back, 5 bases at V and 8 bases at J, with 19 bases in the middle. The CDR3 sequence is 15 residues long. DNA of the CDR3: TGTGCCACCAGCCCTAAGGCGCAGGGTCTACATGAGCAGTTCTTC. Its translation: CATSPKAQGLHEQFF. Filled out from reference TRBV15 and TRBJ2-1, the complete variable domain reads DAMVIQNPRYQVTQFGKPVTLSCSQTLNHNVMYWYQQKSSQAPKLLFHYYDKDFNNEADTPDNFQSRRPNTSFCFLDIRSPGLGDTAMYLCATSPKAQGLHEQFFGPGTRLTVL.

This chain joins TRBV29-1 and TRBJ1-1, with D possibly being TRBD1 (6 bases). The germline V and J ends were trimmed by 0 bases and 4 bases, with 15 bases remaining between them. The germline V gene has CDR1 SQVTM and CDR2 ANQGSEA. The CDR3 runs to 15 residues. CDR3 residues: CSVEDLLGAVTEAFF. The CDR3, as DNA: TGCAGCGTTGAAGATCTTCTGGGGGCGGTCACTGAAGCTTTCTTT.

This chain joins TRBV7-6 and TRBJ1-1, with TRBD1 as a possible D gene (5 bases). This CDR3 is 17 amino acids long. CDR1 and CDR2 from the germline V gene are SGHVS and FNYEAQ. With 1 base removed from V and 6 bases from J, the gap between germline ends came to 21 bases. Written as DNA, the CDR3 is TGTGCCAGCAGCTTAGGGGACCGACGGGGGAAAGAAGCTGAAGCTTTCTTT. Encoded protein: CASSLGDRRGKEAEAFF.

This CDR3 reads CASSLLAGGPRSYEQYF. CDR3 DNA sequence: TGTGCCAGCAGCTTACTAGCGGGGGGGCCAAGGTCCTACGAGCAGTACTTC. The chain employs TRBV13 and TRBJ2-7, with 12 bases lining up with TRBD2. CDR3 length: 17 amino acids. Per germline, CDR1 PRHDT and CDR2 FYEKMQ (reference sequence). Trimming removed 2 bases from V and 1 base from J; junction bases left unmatched: 6.

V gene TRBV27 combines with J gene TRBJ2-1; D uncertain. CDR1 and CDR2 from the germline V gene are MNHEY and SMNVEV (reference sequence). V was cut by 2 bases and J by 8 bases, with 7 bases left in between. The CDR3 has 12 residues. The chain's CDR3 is CASSLLGDEQFF. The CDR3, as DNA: TGTGCCAGCAGTTTACTCGGCGATGAGCAGTTCTTC.

The CDR3 loop is CASSQGPNEQYF. As DNA, the CDR3 is TGCGCCAGCAGCCAAGGGCCAAACGAGCAGTACTTC. The chain couples TRBV4-1 to TRBJ2-7, with D unclear. Germline V gene sequence: CDR1 MGHRA, CDR2 YSYEKL. CDR3 size: 12 residues. V gave up 1 base and J gave up 5 bases, with 6 bases separating them.

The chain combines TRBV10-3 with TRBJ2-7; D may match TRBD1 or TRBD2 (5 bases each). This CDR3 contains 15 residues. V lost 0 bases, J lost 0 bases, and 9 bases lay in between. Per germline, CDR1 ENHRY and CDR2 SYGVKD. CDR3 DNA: TGTGCCATCAGTGAGTCGGGGGTTAGCTCCTACGAGCAGTACTTC. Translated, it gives CAISESGVSSYEQYF.

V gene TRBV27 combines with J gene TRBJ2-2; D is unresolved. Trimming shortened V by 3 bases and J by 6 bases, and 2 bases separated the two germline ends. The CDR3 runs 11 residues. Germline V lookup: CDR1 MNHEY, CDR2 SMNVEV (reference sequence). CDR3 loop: CASSFSGELFF. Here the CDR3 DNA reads TGTGCCAGCAGTTTTTCCGGGGAGCTGTTTTTT.

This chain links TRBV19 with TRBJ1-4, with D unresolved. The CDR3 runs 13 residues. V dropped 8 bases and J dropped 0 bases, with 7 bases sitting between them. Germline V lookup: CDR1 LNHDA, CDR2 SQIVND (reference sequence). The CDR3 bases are TGTGCCAGTCGGATCACAACTAATGAAAAACTGTTTTTT. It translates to CASRITTNEKLFF.

The CDR3 nucleotides read TGCGCCAGCAGCTTGGGGCCCCGAGCAACCTACGAGCAGTACTTC. This translates into CASSLGPRATYEQYF. V is TRBV5-1 and J is TRBJ2-7; D unresolved. This CDR3 is built from 15 residues. Trimming removed 0 bases at V and 2 bases at J, with 12 bases between. The germline V gene encodes CDR1 SGHRS and CDR2 YFSETQ.

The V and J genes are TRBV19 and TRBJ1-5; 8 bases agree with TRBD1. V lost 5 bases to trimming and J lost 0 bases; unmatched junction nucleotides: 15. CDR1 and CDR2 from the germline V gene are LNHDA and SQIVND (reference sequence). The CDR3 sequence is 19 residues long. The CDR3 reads CASSSKTGQVFFSNQPQHF. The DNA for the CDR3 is TGTGCCAGTAGTTCTAAAACGGGACAGGTGTTTTTTAGCAATCAGCCCCAGCATTTT.

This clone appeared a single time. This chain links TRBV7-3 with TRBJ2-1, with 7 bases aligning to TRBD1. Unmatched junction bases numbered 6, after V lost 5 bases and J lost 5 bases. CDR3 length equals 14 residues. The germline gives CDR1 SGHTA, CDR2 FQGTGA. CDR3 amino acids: CASSRWTGDNEQFF. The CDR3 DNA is TGTGCCAGCAGCCGTTGGACAGGAGACAATGAGCAGTTCTTC.